The T cell receptor (beta chain) under discussion was sequenced for a study of beta chain features in type 1 diabetes. What was sequenced were expressed TCRB transcripts, since all of the isolated RNA had been reverse transcribed. The method was immunoSEQ multiplex PCR; TCRdb's version includes in-frame clones alone and lacks a portion of them. The sample holds hundreds of thousands of clones, roughly 15% seen once. The CDR3 runs 13 residues. Trimming removed 5 bases from V and 9 bases from J; junction bases left unmatched: 4. Germline-derived CDR1 and CDR2 are MNHEY and SVGAGI. This clone was recorded a few times.

The sequenced sample was naive CD4+ T cells from blood. This chain joins TRBV6-5 and TRBJ1-6; 7 bases are a match to TRBD1. The source of this sequence is a man aged 18 to 29 in good health. The CDR3 reads CASSRDSSSPLHF. The DNA for the CDR3 is TGTGCCAGCAGTAGGGACAGCAGTTCACCCCTCCACTTT.